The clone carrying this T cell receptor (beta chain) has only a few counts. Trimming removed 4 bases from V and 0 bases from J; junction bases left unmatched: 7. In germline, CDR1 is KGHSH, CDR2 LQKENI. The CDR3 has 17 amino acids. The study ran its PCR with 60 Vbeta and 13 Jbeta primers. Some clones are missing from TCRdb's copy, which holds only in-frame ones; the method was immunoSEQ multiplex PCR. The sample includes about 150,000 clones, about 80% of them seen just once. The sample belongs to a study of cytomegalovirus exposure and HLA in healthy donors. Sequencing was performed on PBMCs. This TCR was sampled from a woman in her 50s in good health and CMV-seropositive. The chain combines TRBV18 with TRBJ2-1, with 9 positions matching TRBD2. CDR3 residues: CASSRLAGARSYNEQFF. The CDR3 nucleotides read TGTGCCAGCTCACGGTTAGCGGGGGCCCGCTCCTACAATGAGCAGTTCTTC.